This is a list of T cell receptor beta chains from one sample in a study of T cell changes during pregnancy in multiple sclerosis. The method was immunoSEQ multiplex PCR; TCRdb's version includes in-frame clones alone and lacks a portion of them. The table includes about 35,000 clones, nearly 95% detected once. Sequences were derived from CD4+ T cells from peripheral blood mononuclear cells, sampled in the third trimester of pregnancy. The receptors come from a female donor in good health, enrolled as a control in a pregnancy study. Both conserved end residues are part of each CDR3. A D gene is named only where the DNA matches it firmly. Only part of the rows carry a size: once, few, many, or a class if the clone is expanded.

j_call | d_call | clone_size | v_call | cdr3_nt | cdr3_aa
TRBJ1-2 | NA | NA | TRBV7-9 | TGTGCCAGCAGCTTAGTTATTGCAGGGGACGGCTACACCTTC | CASSLVIAGDGYTF
TRBJ1-1 | NA | few | TRBV28 | TGTGCCAGCAGTTTGCCTTACAGGGTCGGCACTGAAGCTTTCTTT | CASSLPYRVGTEAFF
TRBJ2-3 | NA | NA | TRBV4-1 | TGCGCCAGCAGCCAAGATCGAGGAGGGACCGATAGCACAGATACGCAGTATTTT | CASSQDRGGTDSTDTQYF
TRBJ2-1 | NA | NA | TRBV6-4 | TGTGCCAGCAGTGACTCCCCGGGGGGCCGGGATGAGCAGTTCTTC | CASSDSPGGRDEQFF
TRBJ2-2 | NA | few | TRBV9 | TGTGCCAGCAGCGTAGTCCCAGGGATCAACACCGGGGAGCTGTTTTTT | CASSVVPGINTGELFF
TRBJ1-4 | TRBD1 | once | TRBV14 | TGTGCCAGCAGTACTACGACAGGGAGTAATGAAAAACTGTTTTTT | CASSTTTGSNEKLFF
TRBJ2-1 | NA | NA | TRBV11-3 | TGTGCCAGCAAGTCACAGGGCTCCTACAATGAGCAGTTCTTC | CASKSQGSYNEQFF
TRBJ1-1 | NA | once | TRBV2 | TGTGCCAGCAGTCGGGCAGGGCTCACTGAAGCTTTCTTT | CASSRAGLTEAFF
TRBJ1-6 | NA | few | TRBV19 | TGTGCCAGTAGTACCCAGACAGGCCGTCCGGCCCTCCACTTT | CASSTQTGRPALHF
TRBJ1-1 | NA | NA | TRBV5-6 | TGTGCCAGCAGCCCTAGAACCGGTTCTATTTCTGAAGCTTTCTTT | CASSPRTGSISEAFF
TRBJ2-3 | NA | NA | TRBV27 | TGTGCCAGCAGTCTCTCGAGAGGTACGCAGTATTTT | CASSLSRGTQYF
TRBJ2-5 | TRBD1 | NA | TRBV7-2 | TGTGCCAGCAGCTTAGAGGGGGCAATATTAGGAGAGACCCAGTACTTC | CASSLEGAILGETQYF
TRBJ2-7 | TRBD1 | NA | TRBV7-2 | TGTGCCAGCAGCCCAACCCCACAGGGGGGGCAGTACTTC | CASSPTPQGGQYF
TRBJ1-2 | NA | NA | TRBV28 | TGTGCCACCCGGAGGGCGCTATATGGCTACACCTTC | CATRRALYGYTF
TRBJ2-7 | NA | NA | TRBV14 | TGTGCCAGCAGCCAAAAGTCGGACATCTCCTACGAGCAGTACTTC | CASSQKSDISYEQYF
TRBJ1-4 | TRBD1 | NA | TRBV29-1 | TGCAGCGCCGGGACAGACCCTAATGAAAAACTGTTTTTT | CSAGTDPNEKLFF
TRBJ2-6 | TRBD1 | few | TRBV5-4 | TGTGCCAGCAGCTTCGGCCCAAACTACGACAGGGCTGGGGCCAACGTCCTGACTTTC | CASSFGPNYDRAGANVLTF
TRBJ1-1 | NA | NA | TRBV19 | TGTGCCAGTAGTACCCCTACTGAAGCTTTCTTT | CASSTPTEAFF
TRBJ2-2 | TRBD2 | NA | TRBV7-2 | TGTGCCAGCAGCTTCGGGACTAGCATAAGAACCGGGGAGCTGTTTTTT | CASSFGTSIRTGELFF
TRBJ2-1 | NA | NA | TRBV6-6 | TGTGCCAGCAGCCAACAGGGTTCCTACAATGAGCAGTTCTTC | CASSQQGSYNEQFF
TRBJ2-1 | NA | NA | TRBV5-6 | TGTGCCAGCAGGAGTGGTTTGAGCTCCTACAATGAGCAGTTCTTC | CASRSGLSSYNEQFF
TRBJ2-7 | NA | NA | TRBV6-6 | TGTGCCAGCAGTAACGGGAAAAGTGCTTCCGGGGAGTACTTC | CASSNGKSASGEYF
TRBJ1-4 | NA | NA | TRBV28 | TGTGCCAGCAGTTTGAGGCCTCCAAAGGAAAAACTGTTTTTT | CASSLRPPKEKLFF
TRBJ1-1 | TRBD1 | NA | TRBV2 | TGTGCCAGCAGTGAAGCGCGGGTAGGGGGCGGCACTGAAGCTTTCTTT | CASSEARVGGGTEAFF
TRBJ1-6 | TRBD1 | NA | TRBV5-5 | TGTGCCAGCAGCTCCCCCAACAGGGGTCATAATTCACCCCTCCACTTT | CASSSPNRGHNSPLHF
TRBJ1-5 | TRBD1 | NA | TRBV6-5 | TGTGCCAGCAGGACCACAGGGGTCCATCAGCCCCAGCATTTT | CASRTTGVHQPQHF
TRBJ2-7 | NA | NA | TRBV29-1 | TGCAGCGTTGCACAGGCCTCCTACGAGCAGTACTTC | CSVAQASYEQYF
TRBJ2-1 | NA | NA | TRBV7-9 | TGTGCCAGCAGCACTAGCTTTGGCTACAATGAGCAGTTCTTC | CASSTSFGYNEQFF
TRBJ2-7 | NA | NA | TRBV10-3 | TGTGCCATCAGTGAGTCGGACACTACCTACGAGCAGTACTTC | CAISESDTTYEQYF
TRBJ1-2 | NA | NA | TRBV9 | TGTGCCAGCAGCGTAGGTGGAGCCTCATATGGCTACACCTTC | CASSVGGASYGYTF
TRBJ1-2 | TRBD1 | NA | TRBV19 | TGTGCCAGTAGAGGGACAGTTTATGGCTACACCTTC | CASRGTVYGYTF
TRBJ1-5 | NA | NA | TRBV7-2 | TGTGCCAGCAGCTACATACAGGGATCAGGTCAGCCCCAGCATTTT | CASSYIQGSGQPQHF
TRBJ2-2 | TRBD1 | NA | TRBV5-1 | TGCGCCAGCAGCTCCGGGACAGGGATAACCGGGGAGCTGTTTTTT | CASSSGTGITGELFF
TRBJ2-1 | TRBD2 | NA | TRBV4-1 | TGCGCCAGCAGCCAAGCTTTAGCGGGGCTCGGCAATGAGCAGTTCTTC | CASSQALAGLGNEQFF
TRBJ1-1 | NA | NA | TRBV7-8 | TGTGCCAGCGTTTACAGGGCTGAAGCTTTCTTT | CASVYRAEAFF
TRBJ1-2 | TRBD1 | NA | TRBV5-6 | TGTGCCAGCAGGCTTCGTGGGACAGGGCACGGCTACACCTTC | CASRLRGTGHGYTF
TRBJ1-1 | NA | NA | TRBV5-1 | TGCGCCAGCAGCTTGGTAGGGGCCATGAACACTGAAGCTTTCTTT | CASSLVGAMNTEAFF
TRBJ2-5 | NA | NA | TRBV5-6 | TGTGCCAGCAGCCCGGGGTTCCAAGAGACCCAGTACTTC | CASSPGFQETQYF
TRBJ1-3 | NA | NA | TRBV7-9 | TGTGCCAGCACGATTAAAGCGCGAGGAGGGTTGGTCTCTGGAAACACCATATATTTT | CASTIKARGGLVSGNTIYF
TRBJ1-5 | NA | NA | TRBV19 | TGTGCCAGTAGTATCGGGGAGTATCAGCCCCAGCATTTT | CASSIGEYQPQHF
TRBJ1-2 | NA | NA | TRBV19 | TGTGCCAGTAGTACAGAGGGCTGGAAAGGCTACACCTTC | CASSTEGWKGYTF